The present TCR beta chain was sequenced within a study of blood T cell repertoires in COVID-19. At the level of the study: From T cells, B-cell-depleted T cells, or PBMCs came the material, which was cDNA or gDNA.

The ends were cut back, 7 bases at V and 1 base at J, with 11 bases in the middle. The CDR3 has 14 residues. CDR1 is MNHEY, CDR2 SVGAGI, per germline. In the original analysis: It was from reference gene primer amplification that nucleated cell counts were estimated. The repertoire was sequenced with immunoSEQ multiplex PCR; TCRdb's copy has only in-frame clones and lacks some. V and J calls and clone size are copied from that table; D and trimming were computed from the DNA. The profile shows over 70,000 clones, about 85% of them singletons. Seattle's enrolled individuals joined amid active infection and were then monitored longitudinally.

The rearrangement joins TRBV6-5 to TRBJ1-3; D is uncertain. The sequencing sample was made of peripheral blood. The sequence came from a man between 60 and 75 years old with COVID-19, enrolled during active disease. The DNA for the CDR3 is TGTGCCAGCACCCCTCCGGGGTCTGGAAACACCATATATTTT. Residues: CASTPPGSGNTIYF.